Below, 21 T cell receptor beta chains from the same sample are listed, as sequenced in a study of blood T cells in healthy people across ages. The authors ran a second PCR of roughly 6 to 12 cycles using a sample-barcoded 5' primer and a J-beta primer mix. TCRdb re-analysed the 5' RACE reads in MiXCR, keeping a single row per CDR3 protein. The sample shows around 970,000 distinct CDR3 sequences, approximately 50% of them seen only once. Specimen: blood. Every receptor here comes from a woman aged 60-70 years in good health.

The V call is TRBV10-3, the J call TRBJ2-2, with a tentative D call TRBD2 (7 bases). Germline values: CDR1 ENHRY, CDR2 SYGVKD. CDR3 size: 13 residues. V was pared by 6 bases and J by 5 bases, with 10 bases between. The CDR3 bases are TGTGCCATCAGGAGGGGGGGGACCGGGGAGCTGTTTTTT. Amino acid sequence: CAIRRGGTGELFF.

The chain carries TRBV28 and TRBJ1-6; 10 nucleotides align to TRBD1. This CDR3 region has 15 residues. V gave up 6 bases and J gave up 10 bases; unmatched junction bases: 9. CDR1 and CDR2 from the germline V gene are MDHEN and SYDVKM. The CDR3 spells CASSRDRGSPSPLHF. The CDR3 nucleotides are TGTGCCAGCAGCCGGGACAGGGGTTCCCCCTCACCCCTCCACTTT. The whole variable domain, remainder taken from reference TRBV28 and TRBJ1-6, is DVKVTQSSRYLVKRTGEKVFLECVQDMDHENMFWYRQDPGLGLRLIYFSYDVKMKEKGDIPEGYSVSREKKERFSLILESASTNQTSMYLCASSRDRGSPSPLHFGNGTRLTVT.

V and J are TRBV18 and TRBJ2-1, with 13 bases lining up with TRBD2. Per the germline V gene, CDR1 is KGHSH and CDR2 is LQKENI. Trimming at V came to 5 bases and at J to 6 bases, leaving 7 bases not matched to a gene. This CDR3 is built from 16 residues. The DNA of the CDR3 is TGTGCCAGCTCATCGAGGACTAGCGGGAGTGGCAATGAGCAGTTCTTC. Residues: CASSSRTSGSGNEQFF.

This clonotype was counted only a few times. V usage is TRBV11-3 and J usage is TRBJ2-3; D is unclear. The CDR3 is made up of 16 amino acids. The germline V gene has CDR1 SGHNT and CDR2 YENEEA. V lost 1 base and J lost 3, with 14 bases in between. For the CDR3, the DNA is TGTGCCAGCAGCTTAGGGGGATTCAAGAGTACAGATACGCAGTATTTT. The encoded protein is CASSLGGFKSTDTQYF.

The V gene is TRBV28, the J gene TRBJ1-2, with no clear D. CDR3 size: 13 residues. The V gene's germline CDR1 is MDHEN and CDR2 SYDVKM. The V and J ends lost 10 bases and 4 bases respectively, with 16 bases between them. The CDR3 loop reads CAITKGQIYGYTF. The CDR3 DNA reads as TGTGCCATCACCAAAGGGCAGATCTATGGCTACACCTTC.

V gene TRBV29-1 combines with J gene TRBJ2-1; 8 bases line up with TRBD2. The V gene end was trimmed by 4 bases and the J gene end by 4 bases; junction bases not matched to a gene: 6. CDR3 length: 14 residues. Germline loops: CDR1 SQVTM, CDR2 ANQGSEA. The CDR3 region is CSVALSGVYNEQFF. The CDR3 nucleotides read TGCAGCGTTGCACTTAGCGGGGTTTACAATGAGCAGTTCTTC.

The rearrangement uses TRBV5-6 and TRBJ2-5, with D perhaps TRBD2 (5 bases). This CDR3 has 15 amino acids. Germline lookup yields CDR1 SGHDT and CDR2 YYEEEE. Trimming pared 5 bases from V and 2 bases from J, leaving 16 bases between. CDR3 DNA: TGTGCCAGCAGACGGTCTAGCTTTTCTCAAGAGACCCAGTACTTC. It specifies CASRRSSFSQETQYF.

The CDR3 DNA reads TGTGCCAGCAGTAGCGGGGGACTAGCGGAAGAGACCCAGTACTTC. It is translated as CASSSGGLAEETQYF. The V gene is TRBV6-5, the J gene TRBJ2-5, with 11 bases aligning to TRBD2. This CDR3 comprises 15 residues. Germline CDR1 is MNHEY and CDR2 is SVGAGI. V lost 5 bases, J lost 3 bases, and 5 bases stayed unmatched.

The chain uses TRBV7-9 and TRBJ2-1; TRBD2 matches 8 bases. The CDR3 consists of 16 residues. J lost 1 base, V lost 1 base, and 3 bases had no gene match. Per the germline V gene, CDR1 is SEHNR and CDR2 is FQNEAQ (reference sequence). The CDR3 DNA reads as TGTGCCAGCAGCTTAGGGGGCGGGGGGTCCTACAATGAGCAGTTCTTC. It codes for CASSLGGGGSYNEQFF. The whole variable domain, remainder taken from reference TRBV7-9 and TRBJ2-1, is DTGVSQNPRHKITKRGQNVTFRCDPISEHNRLYWYRQTLGQGPEFLTYFQNEAQLEKSRLLSDRFSAERPKGSFSTLEIQRTEQGDSAMYLCASSLGGGGSYNEQFFGPGTRLTVL.

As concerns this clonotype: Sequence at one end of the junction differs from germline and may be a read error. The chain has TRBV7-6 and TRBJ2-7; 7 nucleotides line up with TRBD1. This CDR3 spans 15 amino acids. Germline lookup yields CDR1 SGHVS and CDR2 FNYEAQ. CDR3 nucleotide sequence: TGTGCCGGCAGCTTAGCCCCAGGACAGGCCTACGAGCAGTACTTC. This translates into CAGSLAPGQAYEQYF. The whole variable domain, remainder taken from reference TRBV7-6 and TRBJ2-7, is GAGVSQSPRYKVTKRGQDVALRCDPISGHVSLYWYRQALGQGPEFLTYFNYEAQQDKSGLPNDRFSAERPEGSISTLTIQRTEQRDSAMYRCAGSLAPGQAYEQYFGPGTRLTVT.

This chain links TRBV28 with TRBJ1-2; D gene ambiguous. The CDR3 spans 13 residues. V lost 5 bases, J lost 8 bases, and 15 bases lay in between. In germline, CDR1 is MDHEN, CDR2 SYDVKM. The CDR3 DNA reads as TGTGCCAGCAGTCGAGGAACCTCCGGCGGCTACACCTTC. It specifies CASSRGTSGGYTF.

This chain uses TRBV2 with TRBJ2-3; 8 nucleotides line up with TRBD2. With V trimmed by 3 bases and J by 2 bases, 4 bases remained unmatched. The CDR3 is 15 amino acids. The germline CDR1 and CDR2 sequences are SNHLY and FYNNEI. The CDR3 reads CASSDLAGDTDTQYF. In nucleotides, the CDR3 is TGTGCCAGCAGTGATCTAGCGGGCGACACAGATACGCAGTATTTT.

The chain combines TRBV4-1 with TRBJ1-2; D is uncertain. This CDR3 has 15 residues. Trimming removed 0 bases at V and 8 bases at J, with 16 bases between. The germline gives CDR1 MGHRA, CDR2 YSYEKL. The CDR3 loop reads CASSQDHSEERGYTF. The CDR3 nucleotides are TGCGCCAGCAGCCAAGACCACAGTGAAGAGAGAGGCTACACCTTC.

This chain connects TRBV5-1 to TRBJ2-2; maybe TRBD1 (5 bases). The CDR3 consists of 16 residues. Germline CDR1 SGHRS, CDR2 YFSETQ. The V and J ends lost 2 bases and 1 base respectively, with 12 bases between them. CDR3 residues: CASSLAPTGNTGELFF. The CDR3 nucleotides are TGCGCCAGCAGCTTAGCCCCCACAGGGAACACCGGGGAGCTGTTTTTT.

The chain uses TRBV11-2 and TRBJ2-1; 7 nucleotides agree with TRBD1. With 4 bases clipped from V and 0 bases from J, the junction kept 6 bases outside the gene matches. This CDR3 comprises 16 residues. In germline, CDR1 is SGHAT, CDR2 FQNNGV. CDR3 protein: CASSWTGLSSYNEQFF. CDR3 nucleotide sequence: TGTGCCAGCAGCTGGACAGGCCTCTCCTCCTACAATGAGCAGTTCTTC. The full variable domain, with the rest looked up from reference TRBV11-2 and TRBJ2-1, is EAGVAQSPRYKIIEKRQSVAFWCNPISGHATLYWYQQILGQGPKLLIQFQNNGVVDDSQLPKDRFSAERLKGVDSTLKIQPAKLEDSAVYLCASSWTGLSSYNEQFFGPGTRLTVL.

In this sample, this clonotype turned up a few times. CDR3 residues: CASSFYGDNEQFF. CDR3 bases: TGTGCCAGCAGCTTCTATGGTGACAATGAGCAGTTCTTC. The V gene is TRBV7-2, the J gene TRBJ2-1; D is ambiguous. Trimming left V 3 bases short and J 5 bases short, with 8 bases between. The germline V gene encodes CDR1 SGHTA and CDR2 FQGNSA. This CDR3 contains 13 residues.

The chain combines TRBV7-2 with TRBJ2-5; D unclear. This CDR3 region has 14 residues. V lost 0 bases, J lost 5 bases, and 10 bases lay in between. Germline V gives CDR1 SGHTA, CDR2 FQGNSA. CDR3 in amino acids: CASSLAVSLETQYF. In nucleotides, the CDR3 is TGTGCCAGCAGCTTAGCCGTGTCTTTGGAGACCCAGTACTTC.

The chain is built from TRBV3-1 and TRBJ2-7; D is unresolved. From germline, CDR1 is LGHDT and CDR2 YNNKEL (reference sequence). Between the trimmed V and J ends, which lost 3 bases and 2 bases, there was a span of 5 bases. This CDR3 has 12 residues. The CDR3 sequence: CASSHTAYEQYF. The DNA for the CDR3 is TGTGCCAGCAGCCACACCGCCTACGAGCAGTACTTC.

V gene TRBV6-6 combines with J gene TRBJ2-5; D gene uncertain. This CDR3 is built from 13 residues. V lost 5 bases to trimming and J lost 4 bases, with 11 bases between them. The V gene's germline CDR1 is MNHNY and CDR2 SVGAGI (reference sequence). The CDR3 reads CASSRRARETQYF. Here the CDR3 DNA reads TGTGCCAGCAGTCGCCGGGCCCGAGAGACCCAGTACTTC.

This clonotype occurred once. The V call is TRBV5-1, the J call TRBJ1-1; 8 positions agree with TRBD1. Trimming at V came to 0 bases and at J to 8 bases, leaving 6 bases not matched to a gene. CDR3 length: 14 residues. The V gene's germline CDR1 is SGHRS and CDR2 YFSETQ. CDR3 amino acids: CASSLGTGREEAFF. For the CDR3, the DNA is TGCGCCAGCAGCTTGGGGACAGGGCGAGAAGAAGCTTTCTTT.

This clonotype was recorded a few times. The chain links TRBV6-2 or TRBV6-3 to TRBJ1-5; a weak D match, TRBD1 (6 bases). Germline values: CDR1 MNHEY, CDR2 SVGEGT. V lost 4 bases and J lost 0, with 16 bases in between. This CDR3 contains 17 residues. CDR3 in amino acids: CASSFRRGADSNQPQHF. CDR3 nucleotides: TGTGCCAGCAGTTTCAGAAGGGGGGCGGATAGCAATCAGCCCCAGCATTTT.